This TCR beta chain appears in the sequencing data of a study of cytomegalovirus exposure and HLA in healthy donors. General study results and limits: The authors confirmed in vitro that a few CMV-associated chains were specific for CMV antigens. According to a subsequent analysis, TCR clusters from the first cohort were inclined to appear together in the roughly 110 validation repertoires.

Per germline, CDR1 MNHEY and CDR2 SMNVEV (reference sequence). Between the trimmed V and J ends, which lost 1 base and 8 bases, there was a span of 15 bases. This CDR3 is built from 15 residues. Comment on this clone: The antigen is unknown.

Libraries were prepared by immunoSEQ multiplex PCR; TCRdb keeps only in-frame clonotypes and omits some of them. Of roughly 350,000 clones in the sample, roughly 88% were seen once. The receptor was isolated from a young woman in good health and CMV-seronegative. Sequenced input: PBMCs. This chain joins TRBV27 and TRBJ2-1; D may be TRBD2 (5 bases). The CDR3 is CASSLLAWPPDEQFF. The CDR3, as DNA: TGTGCCAGCAGTTTATTAGCGTGGCCCCCGGATGAGCAGTTCTTC.